This T cell receptor beta chain was recovered during a study of shared clonotypes between healthy human individuals. Across the study: The study used three CD4 naive, three CD4 memory, two CD8 naive and one CD8 memory plate per donor. Regarding the study as a whole: Blood was the only sampled material, and tissue repertoires likely differ. Clonotype sharing across a few donors was observed for about 5.5% of naive CD4 clonotypes.

CDR3 size: 13 residues. After removal of 7 bases from V and 7 bases from J, the junction contained 7 bases not matched to a gene. Germline V lookup: CDR1 MNHEY, CDR2 SVGAGI. CD8 cells classed as naive were CD45RO-negative and positively selected for CCR7, excluding terminally differentiated effector memory CD45RA+ cells. As concerns this clone: As yet, its antigen is unknown.

Deep-level settings were used for running the assay. Sequencing was performed with immunoSEQ multiplex PCR; in TCRdb, only in-frame clones are kept and a portion is missing. Counted here are hundreds of thousands of clones, about 96% occurring once; the ten biggest clones make up about 0.21%. The chain joins TRBV6-5 to TRBJ2-7, with TRBD1 matching 10 bases. Sequenced material: naive CD8+ T cells sorted from blood. The source is a man aged 30 to 45 in good health. CDR3 loop: CASIGTGVEEQYF. The DNA of the CDR3 is TGTGCCAGCATCGGGACAGGGGTTGAGGAGCAGTACTTC.